The clone carrying this TCR beta chain has a single count. As yet, its antigen is unknown. CDR1 and CDR2 (germline): DFQATT, SNEGSKA (reference sequence). The CDR3 extends over 15 amino acids. Deletions cut 0 bases from V and 2 bases from J, with 11 bases between. The sample comes from a study of blood T cells in healthy people across ages. Study outcomes and limitations: Not knowing donor CMV status may have confounded expanded clonotype changes. When set beside aged donors, long-lived donors presented more naive CD4+ cells and higher diversity.

Through a sample-barcoded 5' primer and a J-beta primer mix, a second PCR was run for roughly 6 to 11 cycles. Every cDNA molecule carried a tag from a template-switch adaptor bearing 12 random nucleotides. No fewer than 3 million CDR3-containing paired-end reads came from each sample. TCRdb ran MiXCR on the 5' RACE reads and lists one entry per CDR3 protein. This table has about 1.1 million distinct CDR3 sequences, more than 30% appearing once. This chain joins TRBV20-1 and TRBJ2-1; D not resolved. The sequencing sample was made of blood. The source is a man aged 18 to 30 in good health. DNA of the CDR3: TGCAGTGCTAGAGATGTGTCAGAACCCTACAATGAGCAGTTCTTC. Translation: CSARDVSEPYNEQFF.